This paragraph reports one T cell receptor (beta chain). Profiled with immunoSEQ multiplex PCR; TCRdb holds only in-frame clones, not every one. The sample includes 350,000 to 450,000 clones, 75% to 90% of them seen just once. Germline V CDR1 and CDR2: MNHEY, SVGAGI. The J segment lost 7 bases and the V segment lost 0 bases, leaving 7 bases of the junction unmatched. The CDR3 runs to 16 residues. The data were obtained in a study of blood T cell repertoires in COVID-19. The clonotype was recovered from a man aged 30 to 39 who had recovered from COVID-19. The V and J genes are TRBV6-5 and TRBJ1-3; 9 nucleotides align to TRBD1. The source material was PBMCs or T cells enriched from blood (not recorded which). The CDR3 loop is CASSYSPGQGWNTIYF. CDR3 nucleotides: TGTGCCAGCAGTTACTCCCCGGGACAGGGTTGGAACACCATATATTTT.